This T cell receptor beta chain was retrieved from a study of Graves' ophthalmopathy and Graves' hyperthyroidism. Looking at the study overall: Peripheral blood was obtained at first diagnosis, ahead of any treatment.

For repertoire sequencing, the TCR beta CDR3 regions were amplified from RNA transcripts. First-round RT-PCR relied on HTBI primers, and a second-round multiplex PCR came next. TCRdb analysed the multiplex PCR reads with MiXCR anew, one entry per CDR3 protein. The sample yields about 740,000 distinct CDR3 sequences, 40% seen once. The germline V and J ends were trimmed by 7 bases and 2 bases, with 8 bases remaining between them. The CDR3 runs 13 residues. Germline assignment: CDR1 SGHNT and CDR2 YENEEA. CAS ≥3, NOSPECS ≥4, moderate-to-severe activity and duration under 3 months marked donors with ophthalmopathy.

V is TRBV11-3 and J is TRBJ2-2; no definite D call. The clonotype comes from an adult man with Graves' ophthalmopathy. Sequenced sample: peripheral blood. The CDR3 is CASTQRNTGELFF. The CDR3 region has the DNA TGTGCCAGCACCCAACGAAACACCGGGGAGCTGTTTTTT.